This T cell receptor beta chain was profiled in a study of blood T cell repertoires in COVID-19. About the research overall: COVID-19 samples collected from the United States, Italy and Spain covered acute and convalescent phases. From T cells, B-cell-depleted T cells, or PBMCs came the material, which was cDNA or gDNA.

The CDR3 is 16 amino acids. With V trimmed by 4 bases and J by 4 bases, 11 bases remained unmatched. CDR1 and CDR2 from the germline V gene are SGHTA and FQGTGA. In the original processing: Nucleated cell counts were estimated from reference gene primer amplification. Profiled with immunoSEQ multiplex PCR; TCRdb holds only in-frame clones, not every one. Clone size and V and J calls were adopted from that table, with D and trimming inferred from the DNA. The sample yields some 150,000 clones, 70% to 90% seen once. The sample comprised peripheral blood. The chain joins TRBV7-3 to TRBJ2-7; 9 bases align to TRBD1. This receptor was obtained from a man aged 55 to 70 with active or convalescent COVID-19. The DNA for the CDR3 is TGTGCCAGCAGCTCCCAGGCGGGGACAGGGATGTACGAGCAGTACTTC. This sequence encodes CASSSQAGTGMYEQYF.